This T cell receptor beta chain was profiled in a study of T-cell reconstitution after alpha-beta-depleted transplantation in children. Unmatched junction bases numbered 6, after V lost 4 bases and J lost 5 bases. The CDR3 runs 14 residues. The TCRbeta library incorporated unique molecular identifiers. TCRdb called the PCR reads again in MiXCR, with one record for every CDR3 protein. The sample carries around 580,000 distinct CDR3 sequences, approximately 22% recorded once. Study observations and caveats: Reportedly, roughly two months post-transplant, alpha-beta T cells arose from several hundred expanded graft clones. T-cell counts and diversity at one year following transplant were attributed mainly to newly produced T cells.

The table lists this clonotype with many counts. Its antigen is undetermined. The starting material was PBMCs, mostly from graft donor cells, obtained 360 days after TCRalphabeta/CD19-depleted stem cell transplant. The rearrangement joins TRBV12-3 or TRBV12-4 to TRBJ2-5; TRBD1 matches 8 bases. The receptor comes from a boy younger than two who had a stem cell transplant for acute myeloid leukemia, so the T cells may come from the graft donor. The CDR3 region is CASSYGQGWETQYF. The CDR3 DNA is TGTGCCAGCAGTTACGGACAGGGATGGGAGACCCAGTACTTC.